This is a list of T cell receptor beta chains from one sample in a study of T-cell memory formation after mild COVID-19. One entry per CDR3 protein results from TCRdb running MiXCR on the 5' RACE reads. The table records under 300,000 distinct CDR3 sequences, 8.2% of them present only once. The specimen was PBMCs or a T cell subset sorted from them (not recorded which). The origin of the receptors is a man aged 18-30 years who had mild COVID-19 (a few samples of this study predate the infection). Cell type and time point are not known. The CDR3 runs from the conserved cysteine through the conserved F or W. Fields, in order: J gene, V gene, D gene, CDR3 length, clone size, CDR3 protein, CDR3 DNA. The D gene is left open where the match is weak. Expanded clones are given a class, and other clones once, few, many or no size at all.

TRBJ1-6,TRBV27,TRBD1,16,few,CASSLVPQGAYSPLHF,TGTGCCAGCAGTTTAGTTCCTCAGGGGGCCTATTCACCCCTCCACTTT
TRBJ2-5,TRBV5-5,TRBD1,13,few,CASSGTEQETQYF,TGTGCCAGCAGCGGGACAGAGCAAGAGACCCAGTACTTC
TRBJ1-4,TRBV5-6,NA,12,many,CASSLVGEKLFF,TGTGCCAGCAGCTTGGTCGGCGAAAAACTGTTTTTT
TRBJ2-4,TRBV6-6,NA,14,few,CASTPAGVKNIQYF,TGTGCCAGCACCCCGGCCGGCGTTAAAAACATTCAGTACTTC
TRBJ2-5,TRBV20-1,NA,15,NA,CSARGFNHNQETQYF,TGCAGTGCTAGGGGGTTTAACCATAACCAAGAGACCCAGTACTTC
TRBJ2-2,TRBV5-1,TRBD1,15,many,CASSLGDRDTGELFF,TGTGCCAGCAGTTTAGGGGACAGGGACACCGGGGAGCTGTTTTTT
TRBJ2-5,TRBV3-1,NA,12,few,CASSHWEETQYF,TGTGCCAGCAGCCATTGGGAAGAGACCCAGTACTTC
TRBJ2-7,TRBV5-1,NA,13,many,CASSLSGDYEQYF,TGCGCCAGCAGCTTGTCGGGCGACTACGAGCAGTACTTC
TRBJ1-5,TRBV18,NA,17,NA,CASSSLGTTPSNQPQNF,TGTGCCAGCTCGTCCTTGGGGACTACACCTAGCAATCAGCCCCAGAATTTT
TRBJ1-1,TRBV28,NA,12,many,CASDGSYTEAFF,TGTGCCAGCGATGGGAGCTACACTGAAGCTTTCTTT
TRBJ1-1,TRBV20-1,NA,13,NA,CSAKPVSYTEAFF,TGCAGTGCTAAACCCGTCAGTTACACTGAAGCTTTCTTT
TRBJ1-1,TRBV5-1,TRBD1,16,many,CASSLDAQGANTEAFF,TGCGCCAGCAGCTTGGACGCACAGGGGGCTAACACTGAAGCTTTCTTT
TRBJ1-1,TRBV5-1,NA,10,NA,CATDVREAFF,TGCGCCACCGACGTGCGAGAAGCTTTCTTT
TRBJ1-4,TRBV4-1,NA,12,few,CASSRDNEKLFF,TGCGCCAGCAGCCGGGACAATGAAAAACTGTTTTTT
TRBJ1-1,TRBV7-2,NA,15,few,CASSPPLAGRTEAFF,TGTGCCAGCAGCCCCCCCCTGGCAGGGAGGACTGAAGCTTTCTTT
TRBJ2-5,TRBV7-9,TRBD2,15,few,CASSFRLAEEETQYF,TGTGCCAGCAGCTTCCGGCTAGCGGAGGAAGAGACCCAGTACTTC
TRBJ1-1,TRBV15,NA,14,many,CATSREGGSTEAFF,TGTGCCACCAGCAGAGAAGGGGGGAGCACTGAAGCTTTCTTT
TRBJ1-2,TRBV2,NA,13,NA,CASAAGGLNGYTF,TGTGCCAGCGCGGCCGGGGGACTAAATGGCTACACCTTC
TRBJ2-1,TRBV5-1,TRBD1,14,few,CASSLDRGRSEQFF,TGCGCCAGCAGCTTGGACAGGGGGCGCAGTGAGCAGTTCTTC
TRBJ2-5,TRBV5-1,TRBD1,15,few,CASSFGQGMVGTQYF,TGCGCCAGCAGCTTCGGACAGGGGATGGTGGGGACCCAGTACTTC
TRBJ2-1,TRBV7-9,NA,15,many,CASSFYRSNYNEQFF,TGTGCCAGCAGCTTCTACCGATCTAACTACAATGAGCAGTTCTTC
TRBJ1-3,TRBV20-1,TRBD1,15,NA,CSAKKQGAQGNTIYF,TGCAGTGCCAAAAAACAGGGGGCGCAGGGAAACACCATATATTTT